This passage covers 3 T cell receptor beta chains from one sample sequenced in a study of T cells in Graves' hyperthyroidism and ophthalmopathy. Regions amplified from RNA transcripts were the TCR beta CDR3 regions. HTBI primers were the set used in a first-round RT-PCR of the TCR CDR3. TCRdb used MiXCR to reprocess the multiplex PCR reads, holding one entry per CDR3 protein. The profile shows 300,000 to 400,000 distinct CDR3 sequences, about 13% of them singletons. Material for sequencing was blood. Every receptor here comes from a young woman with Graves' hyperthyroidism.

This clonotype showed up just a few times. V gene TRBV20-1 combines with J gene TRBJ2-3; the match to TRBD2 covers 9 bases. Germline CDR1 is DFQATT and CDR2 is SNEGSKA (reference sequence). The CDR3 length is 16 residues. The ends lost 7 bases at V and 3 bases at J; junction bases unmatched: 14. CDR3 sequence: CSVQGISGRGTDTQYF. The CDR3 coding sequence is TGCAGTGTTCAAGGGATTAGCGGGAGAGGAACAGATACGCAGTATTTT.

This clonotype was counted between two and nine times. The CDR3 protein is CASSIATGSGYTF. The CDR3, as DNA: TGTGCCAGTAGTATTGCCACAGGGTCTGGCTACACCTTC. The V and J genes are TRBV19 and TRBJ1-2, with D perhaps TRBD1 (6 bases). Germline V lookup: CDR1 LNHDA, CDR2 SQIVND (reference sequence). The CDR3 length is 13 residues. Trimming removed 3 bases at V and 7 bases at J, with 12 bases between.

This chain connects TRBV20-1 to TRBJ1-4; TRBD1 agrees at 9 bases. The ends lost 5 bases at V and 6 bases at J; junction bases unmatched: 7. Germline lookup yields CDR1 DFQATT and CDR2 SNEGSKA (reference sequence). This CDR3 spans 14 amino acids. The CDR3 sequence: CSAPGTGWDEKLFF. Written as DNA, the CDR3 is TGCAGTGCTCCCGGGACAGGGTGGGATGAAAAACTGTTTTTT.